This T cell receptor (beta chain) was identified in a study of T cells in Graves' hyperthyroidism and ophthalmopathy. TCR beta CDR3 sequences were amplified from RNA transcripts. The TCR CDR3 was amplified in a first-round RT-PCR using the HTBI primer set. TCRdb fed the multiplex PCR reads into MiXCR, producing one record per CDR3 protein. The repertoire holds 550,000 to 800,000 distinct CDR3 sequences, with about 18% as singletons. The CDR3 loop spans 16 amino acids. Trimming took 3 bases from V and 0 from J; bases not matched to a gene: 7. CDR1 and CDR2 from the germline V gene are MGHRA and YSYEKL. Researchers barred patients who had uncontrolled infection, other autoimmune disease, pregnancy or lactation.

What was sequenced was blood. This rearrangement joins TRBV4-1 to TRBJ2-7; 8 bases match TRBD2. The receptor's source is a man in his fifties with Graves' hyperthyroidism. CDR3 region: CASSQGLAGLSYEQYF. The CDR3 DNA follows: TGCGCCAGCAGCCAGGGTCTAGCGGGCCTCTCCTACGAGCAGTACTTC.